The clone carrying this T cell receptor beta chain appeared a few times. The entry originates in a study of glioma-infiltrating T cells. Using RNA template, CDR3s of TCR alpha and beta were amplified with iRepertoire arm-PCR. Each CDR3 protein gets one entry after TCRdb re-called the multiplex PCR reads with MiXCR. The profile shows 300,000 to 450,000 distinct CDR3 sequences, roughly two fifths of them singletons. Germline CDR1 and CDR2: SGHTA and FQGNSA. Trimming removed 3 bases from V and 1 base from J, with 12 bases in between. CDR3 length equals 15 residues. The chain combines TRBV7-2 with TRBJ1-1, with D uncertain. The TCR sequence derives from a human donor with low-grade glioma or glioblastoma, undergoing nonglioma brain surgery, or in good health (not recorded which). Sequencing was done on a sample of glioma tissue, nonneoplastic brain tissue, or PBMCs (not recorded which). As DNA, the CDR3 is TGTGCCAGCAGCTTCGTTTCAGCCCCGAACACTGAAGCTTTCTTT. This codes for CASSFVSAPNTEAFF.